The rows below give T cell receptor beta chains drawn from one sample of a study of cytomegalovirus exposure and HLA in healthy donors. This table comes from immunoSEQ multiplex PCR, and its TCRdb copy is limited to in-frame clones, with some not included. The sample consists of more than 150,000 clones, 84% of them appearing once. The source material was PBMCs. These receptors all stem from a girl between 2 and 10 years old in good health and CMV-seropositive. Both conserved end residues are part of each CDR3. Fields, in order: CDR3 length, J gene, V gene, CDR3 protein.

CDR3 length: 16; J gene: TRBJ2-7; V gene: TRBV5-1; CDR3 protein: CASSLEVSGQGYEQYF
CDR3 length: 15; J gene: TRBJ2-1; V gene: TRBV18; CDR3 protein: CASSVPSNLIDEQFF
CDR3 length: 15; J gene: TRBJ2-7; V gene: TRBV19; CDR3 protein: CASSIPGTNSYEQYF
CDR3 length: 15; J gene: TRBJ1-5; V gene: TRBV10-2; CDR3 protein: CASSPRTGSNQPQHF
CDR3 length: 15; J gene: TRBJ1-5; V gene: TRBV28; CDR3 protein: CASSLSLDRDQPQHF
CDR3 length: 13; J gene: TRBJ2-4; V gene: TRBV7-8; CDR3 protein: CASSFLGGHIQYF
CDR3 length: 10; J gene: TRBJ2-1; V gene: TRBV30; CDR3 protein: CAGGGRTEFF
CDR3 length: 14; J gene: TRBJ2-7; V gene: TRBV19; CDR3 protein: CASSIDRGGGEQYF
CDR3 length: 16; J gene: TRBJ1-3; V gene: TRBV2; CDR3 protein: CASRVSSTSSGNTIYF
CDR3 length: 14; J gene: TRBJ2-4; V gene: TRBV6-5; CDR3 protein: CASRTGPNGNIQYF
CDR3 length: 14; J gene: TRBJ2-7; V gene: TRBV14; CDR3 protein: CASSQVPQSYEQYF
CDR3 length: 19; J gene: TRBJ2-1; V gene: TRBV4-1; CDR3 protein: CASSQVGRGRADSYNEQFF
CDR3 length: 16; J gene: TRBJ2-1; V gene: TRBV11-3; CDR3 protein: CASSPPGQRSYNEQFF
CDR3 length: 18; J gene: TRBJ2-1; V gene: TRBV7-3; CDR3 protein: CASSLNNMGLAGNNEQFF
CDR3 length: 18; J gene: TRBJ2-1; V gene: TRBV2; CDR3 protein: CASRKLAGDRLRYNEQFF
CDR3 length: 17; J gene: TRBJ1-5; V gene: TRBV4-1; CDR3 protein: CASSQDWRAASNQPQHF
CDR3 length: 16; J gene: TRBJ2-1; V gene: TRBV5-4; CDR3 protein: CASTDQGAPTYNEQFF
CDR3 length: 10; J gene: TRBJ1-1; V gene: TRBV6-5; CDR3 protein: CASSYCLGGF
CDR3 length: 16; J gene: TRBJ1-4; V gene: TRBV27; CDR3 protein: CASRSGTGYFNEKLFF
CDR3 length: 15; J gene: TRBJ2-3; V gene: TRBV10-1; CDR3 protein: CASSDTSGDTDTQYF
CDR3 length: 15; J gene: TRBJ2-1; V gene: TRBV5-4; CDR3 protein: CASSTGTSVAYEQFF
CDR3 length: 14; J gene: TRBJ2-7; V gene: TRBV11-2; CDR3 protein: CASSLSSGSYEQYF
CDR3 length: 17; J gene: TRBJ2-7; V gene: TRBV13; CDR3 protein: CASSPGGGLGESYEQYF
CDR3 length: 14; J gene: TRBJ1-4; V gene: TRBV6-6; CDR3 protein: CASTTTVTNEKLFF
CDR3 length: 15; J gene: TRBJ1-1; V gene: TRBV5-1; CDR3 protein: CASSLGAQANTEAFF
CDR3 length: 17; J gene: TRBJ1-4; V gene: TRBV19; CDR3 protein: CASTVDRGRPRGEKLFF
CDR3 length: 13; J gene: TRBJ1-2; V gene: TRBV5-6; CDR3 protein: CASSFWESGGYTF
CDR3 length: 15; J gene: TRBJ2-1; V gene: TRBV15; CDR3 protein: CATREELLSFHEQFF
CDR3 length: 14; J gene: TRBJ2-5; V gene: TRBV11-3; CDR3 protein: CASSERDKGETQYF
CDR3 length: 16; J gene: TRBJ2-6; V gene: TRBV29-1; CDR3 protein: CSVSQGTSSGANVLTF
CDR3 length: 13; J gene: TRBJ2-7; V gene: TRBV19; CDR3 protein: CASGGLLIYEQYF
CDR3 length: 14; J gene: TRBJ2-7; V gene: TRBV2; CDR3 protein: CARGSDTGTYEQYF
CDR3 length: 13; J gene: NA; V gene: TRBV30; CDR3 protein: CAWRGGPLYEQYF
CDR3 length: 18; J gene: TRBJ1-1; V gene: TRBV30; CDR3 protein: CAWTGRGGDRDMNTEAFF
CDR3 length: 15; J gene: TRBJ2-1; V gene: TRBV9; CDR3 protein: CASSVVGGEYNEQFF